These 32 T cell receptor beta chains were sequenced from one sample in a study of cytomegalovirus exposure and HLA in healthy donors. PCR was performed using 60 Vbeta and 13 Jbeta primers. Repertoires were generated with immunoSEQ multiplex PCR, while TCRdb's copy carries only in-frame clones and drops some. Among 150,000 to 200,000 clones listed, approximately 78% were seen once. The sample consisted of PBMCs. These receptor sequences come from a male donor in good health and CMV-seropositive.

The rearrangement joins TRBV13 to TRBJ2-1, with 8 bases fitting TRBD2. CDR1 and CDR2 (germline): PRHDT, FYEKMQ (reference sequence). V trimming: 10 bases; J trimming: 3 bases; junction bases outside the gene matches: 5. The CDR3 totals 13 residues. CDR3 coding DNA: TGTGCCACCTGCCGGGGGGGCTACAATGAGCAGTTCTTC. Its protein product is CATCRGGYNEQFF.

The chain couples TRBV11-2 to TRBJ2-1, with D possibly being TRBD1 (6 bases). Germline V lookup: CDR1 SGHAT, CDR2 FQNNGV. V lost 1 base to trimming and J lost 8 bases, with 15 bases between them. This CDR3 comprises 15 residues. The CDR3 region has the DNA TGTGCCAGCAGCTTAGTTGGGGGCGCAGGGGATGAGCAGTTCTTC. It translates to CASSLVGGAGDEQFF.

V and J are TRBV7-9 and TRBJ1-4; maybe TRBD1 (6 bases). Germline CDR1 and CDR2: SEHNR and FQNEAQ (reference sequence). The CDR3 consists of 17 residues. The V and J ends lost 4 bases and 5 bases respectively, with 20 bases between them. CDR3 amino acids: CASSSGIGGARNEKLFF. In DNA form, the CDR3 reads TGTGCCAGCAGCTCCGGAATTGGGGGGGCGAGGAATGAAAAACTGTTTTTT.

This sequence joins TRBV18 and TRBJ1-3, with 8 nucleotides matching TRBD1. Germline-derived CDR1 and CDR2 are KGHSH and LQKENI. V shed 4 bases and J 2 bases; nucleotides not matched to a gene: 7. CDR3 size: 16 residues. CDR3 loop: CASSLNQGAPGNTIYF. CDR3 coding DNA: TGTGCCAGCTCACTAAATCAGGGGGCGCCTGGAAACACCATATATTTT.

The chain couples TRBV5-6 to TRBJ2-1, with TRBD2 as a possible D gene (5 bases). The CDR3 spans 15 residues. Germline V CDR1 and CDR2: SGHDT, YYEEEE. The V and J ends lost 2 bases and 4 bases respectively, with 13 bases between them. The CDR3 coding sequence is TGTGCCAGCAGCTTCGAGGGAAGCGGATACAATGAGCAGTTCTTC. It specifies CASSFEGSGYNEQFF.

In DNA, the CDR3 is TGCGCCAGCAGCCCGTCAGGGGGGCCCCTGAATGAAAAACTGTTTTTT. This codes for CASSPSGGPLNEKLFF. This chain joins TRBV4-1 and TRBJ1-4; 7 nucleotides agree with TRBD1. The CDR3 is 16 amino acids. The germline V gene has CDR1 MGHRA and CDR2 YSYEKL. Trimming cost V 4 bases and J 5 bases; bases outside gene matches: 10.

V and J are TRBV5-4 and TRBJ2-2, with TRBD2 matching over 11 bases. V shed 0 bases and J 7 bases; nucleotides not matched to a gene: 5. The CDR3 covers 16 residues. From germline, CDR1 is SGHNT and CDR2 YYREEE (reference sequence). The CDR3 protein is CASSLELAGVNGELFF. The CDR3 DNA follows: TGTGCCAGCAGCTTGGAACTAGCGGGAGTGAACGGGGAGCTGTTTTTT.

The rearrangement links TRBV7-8 to TRBJ1-1; the D gene is possibly TRBD1 (6 bases). Germline CDR1 SGHVS, CDR2 FQNEAQ. The CDR3 loop spans 15 amino acids. Between the trimmed V and J ends, which lost 7 bases and 0 bases, there was a span of 15 bases. CDR3 sequence (DNA): TGTGCCAGCACCAAAAACAGGGAAATGAACACTGAAGCTTTCTTT. Protein sequence: CASTKNREMNTEAFF.

This chain joins TRBV21-1 and TRBJ2-3; the table assigns TRBD1, which was not confirmed against the DNA. TRBV21-1 is flagged as a pseudogene. The CDR3 is 16 amino acids. In DNA, the CDR3 is TGTGCCAGCAGCAAAAGAGGCAGGGTGGGAACAGATACGCAGTATTTT. This sequence encodes CASSKRGRVGTDTQYF.

The chain carries TRBV29-1 and TRBJ1-1, with TRBD1 as a possible D gene (5 bases). Deletions cut 5 bases from V and 11 bases from J, with 18 bases between. The CDR3 consists of 12 residues. CDR1 and CDR2 from the germline V gene are SQVTM and ANQGSEA. CDR3 nucleotide sequence: TGCAGCGTTCTTTTGACCGGGACTAGGGCTTTCTTT. Translated: CSVLLTGTRAFF. Full variable domain (missing parts from reference TRBV29-1 and TRBJ1-1): SAVISQKPSRDICQRGTSLTIQCQVDSQVTMMFWYRQQPGQSLTLIATANQGSEATYESGFVIDKFPISRPNLTFSTLTVSNMSPEDSSIYLCSVLLTGTRAFFGQGTRLTVV.

DNA for the CDR3: TGTGCCAGCAGCTTGGTTTCAAATGAGCAGTTCTTC. Encoded protein: CASSLVSNEQFF. The J gene is TRBJ2-1, the V gene TRBV5-6, with no clear D. CDR3 length: 12 amino acids. V was clipped by 0 bases and J by 7 bases, with 5 bases between them. Germline values: CDR1 SGHDT, CDR2 YYEEEE.

This chain joins TRBV5-6 and TRBJ1-2, with D hard to call. V was trimmed by 2 bases and J by 0 bases, leaving 5 bases between them. This CDR3 contains 13 residues. Germline V gene lookup returns CDR1 SGHDT and CDR2 YYEEEE. The CDR3 loop reads CASSLQSNYGYTF. The CDR3 DNA reads TGTGCCAGCAGCTTACAGTCTAACTATGGCTACACCTTC.

The gene calls are TRBV19 and TRBJ2-7; D perhaps matches TRBD2 (5 bases). CDR1 is LNHDA and CDR2 is SQIVND in the germline V gene (reference sequence). This CDR3 has 14 amino acids. V dropped 3 bases and J dropped 0 bases, with 9 bases sitting between them. CDR3 bases: TGTGCCAGTAGTATCGGCGGGTCCTCCTACGAGCAGTACTTC. It is translated as CASSIGGSSYEQYF.

The CDR3 spells CASAFDSANTEAFF. The CDR3 nucleotides are TGTGCTAGTGCCTTCGACAGTGCGAACACTGAAGCTTTCTTT. The chain is built from TRBV12-5 and TRBJ1-1; D is possibly TRBD1 (5 bases). Trimming pared 7 bases from V and 1 base from J, leaving 13 bases between. This CDR3 region has 14 residues. Germline V CDR1 and CDR2: LGHNT, FRNRAP.

V gene TRBV6-5 combines with J gene TRBJ1-3; D is ambiguous. CDR3 length: 16 residues. The germline V and J ends were trimmed by 2 bases and 0 bases, with 11 bases remaining between them. In germline, CDR1 is MNHEY, CDR2 SVGAGI. DNA for the CDR3: TGTGCCAGCAGTTACCAGAGGAGTCTCTCTGGAAACACCATATATTTT. Amino acid sequence: CASSYQRSLSGNTIYF.

This chain links TRBV27 with TRBJ1-5; TRBD1 agrees at 7 bases. CDR1 is MNHEY and CDR2 is SMNVEV in the germline V gene (reference sequence). This CDR3 is built from 15 residues. Trimming at V came to 6 bases and at J to 5 bases, leaving 10 bases not matched to a gene. The CDR3 region is CASSRGGTVHQPQHF. The CDR3, as DNA: TGTGCCAGCAGCCGGGGCGGGACAGTACATCAGCCCCAGCATTTT.

The chain is built from TRBV2 and TRBJ1-4, with a tentative D call TRBD1 (6 bases). Germline V gene lookup returns CDR1 SNHLY and CDR2 FYNNEI. The CDR3 loop spans 14 amino acids. The CDR3 DNA follows: TGTGTCAGGCGGGGGGCGGCATACTACGAAAAACTGTTTTTT. Encoded protein: CVRRGAAYYEKLFF.

CDR3 DNA: TGTGCCACGACAGGGGACATAGAAAAACTGTTTTTT. The encoded protein is CATTGDIEKLFF. This chain uses TRBV6-1 with TRBJ1-4; 8 bases match TRBD1. The trim removed 10 bases at V and 8 bases at J, leaving 6 bases unmatched. This CDR3 spans 12 amino acids. Germline lookup yields CDR1 MNHNS and CDR2 SASEGT.

Comment on this clone: The sample contains more than one DNA sequence encoding this CDR3. This rearrangement joins TRBV7-2 to TRBJ2-5; 9 nucleotides align to TRBD1. This CDR3 is 14 amino acids long. Germline V gives CDR1 SGHTA, CDR2 FQGNSA. The V gene end was trimmed by 4 bases and the J gene end by 2 bases; junction bases not matched to a gene: 2. The CDR3 sequence: CASSSDRGQETQYF. The DNA of the CDR3 is TGTGCCAGCAGCTCTGACAGGGGGCAAGAGACCCAGTACTTC.

The rearrangement uses TRBV5-4 and TRBJ2-5; possibly TRBD2 for D (6 bases). The end of the DNA aligns better with TRBJ2-7, so the J call may be wrong. The CDR3 runs to 14 residues. Germline V gene data show CDR1 as SGHNT and CDR2 as YYREEE (reference sequence). In DNA form, the CDR3 reads TGTGCCAGCAGCACGGGACTCGAACTCTACGAGCAGTACTTC. Encoded protein: CASSTGLELYEQYF.

The V call is TRBV7-9, the J call TRBJ1-2; D is unclear. The V and J ends lost 0 bases and 8 bases respectively, with 4 bases between them. This CDR3 is built from 11 residues. Looked up from germline, CDR1 is SEHNR and CDR2 is FQNEAQ (reference sequence). The CDR3: CASSLAQGYTF. CDR3 DNA sequence: TGTGCCAGCAGCTTAGCGCAGGGCTACACCTTC.

The chain uses TRBV5-1 and TRBJ2-5; D may be TRBD2 (6 bases). Trimming removed 0 bases at V and 4 bases at J, with 10 bases between. Germline CDR1 SGHRS, CDR2 YFSETQ. CDR3 size: 14 residues. CDR3 amino acids: CASSLDPRGETQYF. For the CDR3, the DNA is TGCGCCAGCAGCTTGGACCCGCGGGGAGAGACCCAGTACTTC.

V is TRBV4-3 and J is TRBJ2-5; 7 positions match TRBD2. This CDR3 spans 13 amino acids. The ends lost 1 base at V and 13 bases at J; junction bases unmatched: 9. Germline V lookup: CDR1 LGHNA, CDR2 YSLEER. The CDR3 reads CASSQAGSGSVYF. In nucleotides, the CDR3 is TGCGCCAGCAGCCAAGCGGGTAGCGGGTCTGTGTACTTC.

This chain uses TRBV9 with TRBJ1-2; unclear D gene. V was shortened by 7 bases and J by 2 bases, with 9 bases between the two germline ends. Germline lookup yields CDR1 SGDLS and CDR2 YYNGEE. The CDR3 contains 12 residues. The CDR3 coding sequence is TGTGCCAGCTACAGCTCAAACTATGGCTACACCTTC. As protein: CASYSSNYGYTF.

The V call is TRBV9, the J call TRBJ2-3; no clear D gene. Per germline, CDR1 SGDLS and CDR2 YYNGEE. Trimming took off 4 bases at V and 3 bases at J, with 18 bases between the two ends. This CDR3 has 16 amino acids. This CDR3 is CASSLHAPHTTDTQYF. The CDR3 bases are TGTGCCAGCAGCCTTCACGCTCCGCATACTACAGATACGCAGTATTTT.

The rearrangement uses TRBV25-1 and TRBJ2-6, with 8 nucleotides matching TRBD1. Trimming removed 4 bases from V and 0 bases from J; junction bases left unmatched: 8. Germline V gene data show CDR1 as MGHDK and CDR2 as SYGVNS. This CDR3 contains 18 residues. The CDR3 reads CASSGRPGGGSGANVLTF. CDR3 nucleotide sequence: TGTGCCAGCAGTGGCCGGCCAGGGGGCGGCTCTGGGGCCAACGTCCTGACTTTC.

The V and J genes are TRBV19 and TRBJ1-5, with 7 bases matching TRBD1. Germline V gene data show CDR1 as LNHDA and CDR2 as SQIVND (reference sequence). The CDR3 has 17 amino acids. V was clipped by 3 bases and J by 1 base; unmatched bases: 9. CDR3 in amino acids: CASSIGRQGTSNQPQHF. The CDR3 bases are TGTGCCAGTAGTATCGGGCGACAGGGTACGAGCAATCAGCCCCAGCATTTT.

The V and J genes are TRBV10-3 and TRBJ1-1; TRBD1 is a possible D gene (5 bases). Germline V CDR1 and CDR2: ENHRY, SYGVKD. The CDR3 spans 12 residues. Between the trimmed V and J ends, which lost 7 bases and 1 base, there was a span of 7 bases. The DNA for the CDR3 is TGTGCCATCACCACAGGGAACACTGAAGCTTTCTTT. Translating gives CAITTGNTEAFF.

The chain couples TRBV14 to TRBJ1-1, with 8 nucleotides matching TRBD1. This CDR3 has 13 residues. V gave up 7 bases and J gave up 13 bases; unmatched junction bases: 14. Germline lookup yields CDR1 SGHDN and CDR2 FVKESK. CDR3 in amino acids: CASTPRPRQGLFF. The CDR3, as DNA: TGTGCCAGCACACCCCGACCGAGACAGGGGCTTTTCTTT.

This clone showed up just a few times. This rearrangement joins TRBV18 to TRBJ2-1; possible D gene TRBD1, 5 bases. Trimming shortened V by 2 bases and J by 8 bases, and 16 bases separated the two germline ends. This CDR3 is 15 amino acids long. CDR1 and CDR2 from the germline V gene are KGHSH and LQKENI. CDR3 loop: CASSPTRVGRDEQFF. The CDR3 nucleotides read TGTGCCAGCTCACCAACCAGGGTGGGTAGGGATGAGCAGTTCTTC.

The genes are TRBV18 and TRBJ2-3; no firm D call. The CDR3 has 12 amino acids. V lost 6 bases to trimming and J lost 3 bases, with 7 bases between them. Germline V gives CDR1 KGHSH, CDR2 LQKENI. CDR3 amino acids: CASSQETDTQYF. DNA of the CDR3: TGTGCCAGCTCTCAGGAAACAGATACGCAGTATTTT.

This clone was seen more than once but under ten times. The chain has TRBV6-1 and TRBJ1-1; D not resolved. Trimming stripped 6 bases from V and 6 bases from J, with 14 bases between. This CDR3 is built from 13 residues. CDR1 and CDR2 (germline): MNHNS, SASEGT. The CDR3 sequence is CASSASGLAEAFF. The CDR3 DNA reads TGTGCCAGCAGCGCCTCGGGATTGGCTGAAGCTTTCTTT.